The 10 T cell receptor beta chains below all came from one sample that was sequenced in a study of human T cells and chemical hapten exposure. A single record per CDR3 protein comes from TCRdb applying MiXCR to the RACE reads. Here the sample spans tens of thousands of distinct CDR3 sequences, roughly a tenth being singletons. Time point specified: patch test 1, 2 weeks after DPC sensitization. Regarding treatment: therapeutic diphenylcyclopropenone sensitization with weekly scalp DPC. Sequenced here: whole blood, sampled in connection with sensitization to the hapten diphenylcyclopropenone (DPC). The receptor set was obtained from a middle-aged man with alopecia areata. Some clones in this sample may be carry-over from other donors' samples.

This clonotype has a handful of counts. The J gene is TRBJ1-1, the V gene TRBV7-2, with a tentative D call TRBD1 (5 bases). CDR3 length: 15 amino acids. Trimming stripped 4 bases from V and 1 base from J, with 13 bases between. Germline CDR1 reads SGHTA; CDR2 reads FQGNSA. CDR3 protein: CASSYDSSGNTEAFF. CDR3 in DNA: TGTGCCAGCAGCTATGACAGCAGTGGGAACACTGAAGCTTTCTTT.

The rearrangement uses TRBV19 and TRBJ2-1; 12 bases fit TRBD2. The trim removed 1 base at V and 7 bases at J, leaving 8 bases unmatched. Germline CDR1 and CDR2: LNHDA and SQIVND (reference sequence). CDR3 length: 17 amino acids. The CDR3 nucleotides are TGTGCCAGTAGTATAGCCCTAGCGGGAGGGGTGGGAAATGAGCAGTTCTTC. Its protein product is CASSIALAGGVGNEQFF.

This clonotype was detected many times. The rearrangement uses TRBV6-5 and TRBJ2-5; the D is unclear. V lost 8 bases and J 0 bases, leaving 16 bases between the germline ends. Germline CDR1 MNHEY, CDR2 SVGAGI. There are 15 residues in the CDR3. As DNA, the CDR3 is TGTGCCAGCCGGGTTAGCCCATATTACCAAGAGACCCAGTACTTC. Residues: CASRVSPYYQETQYF.

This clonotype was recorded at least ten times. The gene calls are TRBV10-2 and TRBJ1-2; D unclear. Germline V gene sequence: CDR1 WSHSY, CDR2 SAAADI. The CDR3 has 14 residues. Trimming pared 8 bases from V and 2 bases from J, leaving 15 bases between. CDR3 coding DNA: TGCGCCAGCCCCCCCGGGCTAACCAACTATGGCTACACCTTC. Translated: CASPPGLTNYGYTF.

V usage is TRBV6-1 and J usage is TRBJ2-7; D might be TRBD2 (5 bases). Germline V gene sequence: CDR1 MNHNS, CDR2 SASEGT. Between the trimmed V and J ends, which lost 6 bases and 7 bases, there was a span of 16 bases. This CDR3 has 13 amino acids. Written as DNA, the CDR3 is TGTGCCAGCAGGGAGGATAGGGCTTTTGAGCAGTACGTC. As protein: CASREDRAFEQYV.

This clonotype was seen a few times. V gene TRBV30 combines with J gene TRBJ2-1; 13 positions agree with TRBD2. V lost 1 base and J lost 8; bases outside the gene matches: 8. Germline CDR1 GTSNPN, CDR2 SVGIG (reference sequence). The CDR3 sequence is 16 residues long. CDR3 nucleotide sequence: TGTGCCTGGAGTGCGGGACTAGCGGGAACTAGGGATGAGCAGTTCTTC. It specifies CAWSAGLAGTRDEQFF.

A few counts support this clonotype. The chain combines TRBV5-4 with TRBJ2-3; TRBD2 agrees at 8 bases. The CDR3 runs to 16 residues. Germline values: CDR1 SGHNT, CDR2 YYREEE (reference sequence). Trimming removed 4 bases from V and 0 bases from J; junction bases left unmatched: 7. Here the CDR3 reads CASSLRLALSTDTQYF. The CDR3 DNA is TGTGCCAGCAGCCTGCGACTAGCGCTTAGCACAGATACGCAGTATTTT.

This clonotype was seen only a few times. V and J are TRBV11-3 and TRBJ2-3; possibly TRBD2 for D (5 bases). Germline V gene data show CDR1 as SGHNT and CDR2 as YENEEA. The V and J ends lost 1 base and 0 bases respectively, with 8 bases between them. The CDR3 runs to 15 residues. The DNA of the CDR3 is TGTGCCAGCAGCTTAGCGACTATTAGCACAGATACGCAGTATTTT. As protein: CASSLATISTDTQYF.

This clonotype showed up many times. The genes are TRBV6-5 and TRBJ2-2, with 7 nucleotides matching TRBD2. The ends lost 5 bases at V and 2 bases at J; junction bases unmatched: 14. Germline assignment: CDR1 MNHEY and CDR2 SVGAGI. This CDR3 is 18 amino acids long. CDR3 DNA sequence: TGTGCCAGCAGTCAACCGCCGGCGGGACTAAGTAACACCGGGGAGCTGTTTTTT. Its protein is CASSQPPAGLSNTGELFF.

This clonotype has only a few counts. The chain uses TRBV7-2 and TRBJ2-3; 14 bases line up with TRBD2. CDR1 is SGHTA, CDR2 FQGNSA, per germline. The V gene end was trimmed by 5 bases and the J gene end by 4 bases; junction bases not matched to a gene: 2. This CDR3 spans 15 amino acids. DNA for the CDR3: TGTGCCAGCAGCGCGGGACTAGCGGGAGCAGATACGCAGTATTTT. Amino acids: CASSAGLAGADTQYF.